This T cell receptor (beta chain) was observed in a study of prognosis after radiotherapy for stage I lung cancer. Study-level information: Every patient with non-small cell lung cancer was judged medically inoperable. Stereotactic body radiotherapy was given without concurrent therapy, and no patient received both at once. Study results and limitations: Unique TCR clone counts fell after stereotactic body radiation therapy, median approximately 10,000 versus 7,000.

With regard to this clonotype: Its matching antigen is unknown. A single base is all that separates this from a far larger clone, so a read error is likely.

V lost 5 bases and J 6 bases, leaving 8 bases between the germline ends. CDR3 size: 11 residues. Germline values: CDR1 MRHNA, CDR2 SNTAGT. Starting from genomic DNA, TCR beta CDR3 was amplified through two-round multiplex PCR. Amplification during the initial PCR round employed primers specific to each TRBV and TRBJ gene. TCRdb reanalysed the multiplex PCR reads using MiXCR and keeps one entry per CDR3 protein. The table records nearly 35,000 distinct CDR3 sequences, about 32% of them present only once. The chain links TRBV6-4 to TRBJ2-7; D gene unclear. The clonotype was recovered from a donor aged 50 or older with non-small cell lung cancer. The material sequenced was PBMCs, taken before or after stereotactic body radiation therapy (not recorded which). The CDR3 DNA is TGTGCCAGCAGTCGGTACACCGAGCAGTACTTC. Amino acids: CASSRYTEQYF.